This T cell receptor (beta chain) appears in the sequencing data of a study of CD8+CD57+ T cells in acquired aplastic anemia. Study background: Mean yield of DNA from sorted CD4+ and CD8+ cells was around 3 ug. Notes on the study in general: CD8+ Simpson's diversity in patients was not significantly different from that in controls.

The template used for profiling TCR beta VDJ and CDR3 was genomic DNA. From the reads, TCRdb called clonotypes with MiXCR, one entry per CDR3 protein. The sample has around 170,000 distinct CDR3 sequences; roughly half are singletons. Concerning this clonotype itself: Its target is not known.

Trimming removed 7 bases from V and 5 bases from J; junction bases left unmatched: 12. The CDR3 extends over 15 amino acids. Per the germline V gene, CDR1 is SGHVS and CDR2 is FNYEAQ. The chain carries TRBV7-6 and TRBJ2-7; 9 bases line up with TRBD1. The origin of this receptor is a human donor in good health. Sequencing used sorted CD4+, CD8+, or CD8+CD57+ T cells (not recorded which) from PBMCs. CDR3 DNA sequence: TGTGCCAGCACCCGAACAGGGGGCGCATCTGACGAGCAGTACTTC. It encodes CASTRTGGASDEQYF. The full variable domain, in which reference TRBV7-6 and TRBJ2-7 provide the parts outside the CDR3, is GAGVSQSPRYKVTKRGQDVALRCDPISGHVSLYWYRQALGQGPEFLTYFNYEAQQDKSGLPNDRFSAERPEGSISTLTIQRTEQRDSAMYRCASTRTGGASDEQYFGPGTRLTVT.